One and the same sample provided the 3 T cell receptor beta chains below, sequenced in a study of TIL therapy for anti-PD-1-resistant metastatic lung cancer. Sequencing used immunoSEQ v3. TCRdb's copy holds only in-frame clones and misses some; the assay was immunoSEQ multiplex PCR. The sample has tens of thousands of clones, 80% to 90% seen once. Time point described: pre-treatment sample, taken before nivolumab and TIL therapy. The sequenced sample was blood, obtained at baseline. The receptors come from a person aged 25-85 years with non-small cell lung cancer.

This clone was seen a handful of times. The rearrangement uses TRBV9 and TRBJ2-1; no clear D gene. V lost 0 bases and J lost 0, with 7 bases in between. The CDR3 covers 15 residues. Looked up from germline, CDR1 is SGDLS and CDR2 is YYNGEE. CDR3: CASSVASRSYNEQFF. For the CDR3, the DNA is TGTGCCAGCAGCGTAGCCAGTCGCTCCTACAATGAGCAGTTCTTC.

The chain recombines TRBV19 with TRBJ2-7; D not certain. V lost 3 bases to trimming and J lost 1 base, with 10 bases between them. This CDR3 contains 14 residues. Germline V gene data show CDR1 as LNHDA and CDR2 as SQIVND (reference sequence). CDR3 protein: CASSMTDTSYEQYF. DNA for the CDR3: TGTGCCAGTAGTATGACCGACACTTCCTACGAGCAGTACTTC.

V usage is TRBV27 and J usage is TRBJ1-1; D gene ambiguous. The V gene's germline CDR1 is MNHEY and CDR2 SMNVEV (reference sequence). V lost 2 bases and J 0 bases, leaving 7 bases between the germline ends. The length of the CDR3 is 14 residues. The CDR3 DNA sequence: TGTGCCAGCAGTTTAGTTGCTATGAACACTGAAGCTTTCTTT. Protein sequence: CASSLVAMNTEAFF.